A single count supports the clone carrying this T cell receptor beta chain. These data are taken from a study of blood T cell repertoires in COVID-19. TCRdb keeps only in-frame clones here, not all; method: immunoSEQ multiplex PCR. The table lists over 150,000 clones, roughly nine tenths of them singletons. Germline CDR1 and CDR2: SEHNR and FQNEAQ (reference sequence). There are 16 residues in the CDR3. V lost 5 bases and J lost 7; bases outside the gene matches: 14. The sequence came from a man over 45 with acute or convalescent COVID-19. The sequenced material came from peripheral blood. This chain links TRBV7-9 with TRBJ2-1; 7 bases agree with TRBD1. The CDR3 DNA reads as TGTGCCAGCAGCGTAGGGTATCAGGGCAGGGGGAATGAGCAGTTCTTC. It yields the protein CASSVGYQGRGNEQFF.